What follows is one T cell receptor (beta chain) and its context. The antigen remains unidentified. TCRdb's copy holds only in-frame clones and misses some; the assay was immunoSEQ multiplex PCR. The data show some 410,000 clones, around 92% seen once. The entry originates in a study of Ad26.COV2.S vaccination and SARS-CoV-2 variants. Study information: A COV1001 Ad26.COV2.S trial-arm participant provided the sample. Into the muscle, Ad26.COV2.S was dosed once or twice, 56 days apart.

Noted treatment: roughly 19 received Ad26.COV2.S at low or high dose, single or two shots; 5 received placebo; per-sample allocation not given. Following the first vaccine or placebo injection, samples were taken on day 63. General study findings and limits: Those who received the vaccine showed greater spike-specific TCR breadth than those given placebo. Breadth, reportedly substantial, characterized the spike-specific CD8+ and CD4+ T cell responses after vaccination.

This clonotype was sampled from a person aged 18 to 65 who received the Ad26.COV2.S COVID-19 vaccine or a placebo. Specimen: peripheral blood, collected in a trial of Ad26.COV2.S vaccine versus placebo.

Here the CDR3 reads CASSSSGGGRNEQFF. The CDR3 region has the DNA TGTGCCAGCAGCTCCAGCGGGGGGGGCAGGAATGAGCAGTTCTTC. The chain has TRBV9 and TRBJ2-1; 10 bases line up with TRBD2. From germline, CDR1 is SGDLS and CDR2 YYNGEE. The CDR3 covers 15 residues. The V and J ends lost 4 bases and 7 bases, in that order; junction bases with no gene match: 8.